This T cell receptor beta chain was captured in a study of Ad26.COV2.S vaccination and SARS-CoV-2 variants. In the study overall: Of the COV1001 trial arms, the Ad26.COV2.S arm included the donor.

Repertoires were generated with immunoSEQ multiplex PCR, while TCRdb's copy carries only in-frame clones and drops some. The profile covers around 400,000 clones, with approximately 91% appearing a single time and 1.5% to 2% taken by the ten largest. Germline V gene data show CDR1 as MRHNA and CDR2 as SNTAGT. The CDR3 length is 14 residues. V shed 5 bases, J shed 3 bases, and the junction held 4 bases outside the gene matches. Treatment indicated: 15 to 20 received Ad26.COV2.S at low or high dose, single or two shots; 5 received placebo; per-sample allocation not given. The samples date from day 63 after the first vaccine or placebo injection. Wuhan-strain spike was delivered by a replication-incompetent Ad26 vector.

The chain couples TRBV6-4 to TRBJ2-3; 8 bases align to TRBD1. This TCR was recovered from a person aged 18-60 years who received the Ad26.COV2.S COVID-19 vaccine or a placebo. The sample here was peripheral blood, taken in a trial of Ad26.COV2.S vaccine versus placebo. CDR3 loop: CASSPTGVTDTQYF. The DNA of the CDR3 is TGTGCCAGCAGTCCGACAGGGGTTACAGATACGCAGTATTTT.